These 21 T cell receptor beta chains were sequenced from one sample in a study of blood T cells in healthy people across ages. A second PCR, run for about 7 to 11 cycles, used a sample-barcoded 5' primer plus a J-beta primer mix. TCRdb reprocessed the 5' RACE reads via MiXCR and lists one record per CDR3 protein. Of approximately 580,000 distinct CDR3 sequences in the sample, approximately 25% were seen once. These same records also appear under a second study, on T cells of mothers and their children.

The sequenced sample consisted of blood. These receptors came from a boy aged 5-17 years in good health.

Remarks on this clonotype: One base away lies a much larger clone, so this may be a sequencing read error. The rearrangement joins TRBV19 to TRBJ2-7, with a weak D call TRBD1 (6 bases). Trimming cost V 6 bases and J 5 bases, with 14 bases left between them. The CDR3 spans 13 residues. Germline loops: CDR1 LNHDA, CDR2 SQIVND (reference sequence). The CDR3 here is CASRIDRTHEQYF. In nucleotides, the CDR3 is TGTGCCAGTAGGATTGACAGGACCCACGAGCAGTACTTC.

The table lists this clonotype with a few counts. The chain employs TRBV28 and TRBJ1-1, with D uncertain. The V gene lost 5 bases and the J gene lost 4 bases, with 5 bases spanning the gap. CDR1 and CDR2 from the germline V gene are MDHEN and SYDVKM. The CDR3 covers 11 residues. Written as DNA, the CDR3 is TGTGCCAGCAGTCCCCGCACTGAAGCTTTCTTT. The encoded protein is CASSPRTEAFF.

A few counts support this clonotype. The chain couples TRBV19 to TRBJ2-6, with TRBD2 as a possible D gene (6 bases). Between the trimmed V and J ends, which lost 6 bases and 2 bases, there was a span of 11 bases. The CDR3 loop spans 15 amino acids. The germline V gene encodes CDR1 LNHDA and CDR2 SQIVND (reference sequence). The CDR3 bases are TGTGCCAGTAGAGAGACTAGAACTGGGGCCAACGTCCTGACTTTC. Translation gives CASRETRTGANVLTF.

In its sample, this clonotype was seen a few times. This sequence joins TRBV29-1 and TRBJ1-2; possibly TRBD1 for D (5 bases). Germline V gene sequence: CDR1 SQVTM, CDR2 ANQGSEA. CDR3 size: 14 residues. V lost 6 bases and J lost 2, with 16 bases in between. This CDR3 reads CSVVAEGVNYGYTF. The DNA for the CDR3 is TGCAGCGTCGTGGCCGAAGGGGTAAACTATGGCTACACCTTC.

This chain uses TRBV6-5 with TRBJ2-7; 7 nucleotides align to TRBD1. Germline loops: CDR1 MNHEY, CDR2 SVGAGI. The ends lost 6 bases at V and 2 bases at J; junction bases unmatched: 10. The CDR3 has 15 amino acids. CDR3 nucleotide sequence: TGTGCCAGCAGGGAACAGGGGAAATTTGCCTACGAGCAGTACTTC. Translation: CASREQGKFAYEQYF.

This clonotype was seen a handful of times. The gene calls are TRBV7-2 and TRBJ1-1, with 7 bases identical to TRBD1. Germline CDR1 reads SGHTA; CDR2 reads FQGNSA. V lost 5 bases to trimming and J lost 8 bases; unmatched junction nucleotides: 14. The CDR3 loop spans 15 amino acids. The CDR3 sequence: CASSRYFRGGEEAFF. The CDR3 nucleotides read TGTGCCAGCAGCCGTTATTTCAGGGGGGGCGAGGAAGCTTTCTTT. Supplemented by reference TRBV7-2 and TRBJ1-1, the full variable domain reads GAGVSQSPSNKVTEKGKDVELRCDPISGHTALYWYRQSLGQGLEFLIYFQGNSAPDKSGLPSDRFSAERTGGSVSTLTIQRTQQEDSAVYLCASSRYFRGGEEAFFGQGTRLTVV.

This clonotype has a handful of counts. This chain links TRBV27 with TRBJ2-1; 13 positions agree with TRBD2. The junction had 14 bases not matched to a gene; V was cut back by 5 bases and J by 4 bases. The CDR3 runs 19 residues. Germline values: CDR1 MNHEY, CDR2 SMNVEV (reference sequence). The CDR3 bases are TGTGCCAGCAGTGCAAAGCCACGGACTAGCGGGAGTGTTTACAATGAGCAGTTCTTC. It codes for CASSAKPRTSGSVYNEQFF.

Ten or more counts support this clonotype. V is TRBV12-3 or TRBV12-4 and J is TRBJ2-3, with 10 positions matching TRBD2. CDR3 length: 15 amino acids. Trimming at V came to 6 bases and at J to 7 bases, leaving 10 bases not matched to a gene. The CDR3 loop is CASRLGSGLAYTQYF. The DNA for the CDR3 is TGTGCCAGCAGACTCGGTTCGGGACTAGCGTATACGCAGTATTTT.

This chain connects TRBV6-6 to TRBJ2-1; 12 bases align to TRBD2. Losses at the gene ends were 4 bases for V and 9 bases for J; bases not matched to a gene: 7. The CDR3 totals 15 residues. Per the germline V gene, CDR1 is MNHNY and CDR2 is SVGAGI (reference sequence). The CDR3 spells CASSSSGGAYAEQFF. CDR3 nucleotides: TGTGCCAGCAGTTCTAGCGGGGGGGCCTATGCTGAGCAGTTCTTC.

A few counts support this clonotype. The gene calls are TRBV12-3 or TRBV12-4 and TRBJ2-5; possible D gene TRBD2, 5 bases. The CDR3 is made up of 16 amino acids. The V gene lost 6 bases and the J gene lost 2 bases, with 19 bases spanning the gap. DNA of the CDR3: TGTGCCAGCAGCCCCCCCCCGGGGATGGAGCAAGAGACCCAGTACTTC. It encodes CASSPPPGMEQETQYF.

This rearrangement joins TRBV14 to TRBJ2-1; D is uncertain. CDR3 size: 15 residues. The germline V gene has CDR1 SGHDN and CDR2 FVKESK. Trimming pared 4 bases from V and 6 bases from J, leaving 16 bases between. CDR3: CASSPWARPPNEQFF. CDR3 DNA sequence: TGTGCCAGCAGCCCCTGGGCTAGGCCACCCAATGAGCAGTTCTTC. The full variable domain, with the rest looked up from reference TRBV14 and TRBJ2-1, is EAGVTQFPSHSVIEKGQTVTLRCDPISGHDNLYWYRRVMGKEIKFLLHFVKESKQDESGMPNNRFLAERTGGTYSTLKVQPAELEDSGVYFCASSPWARPPNEQFFGPGTRLTVL.

The chain joins TRBV9 to TRBJ2-1, with TRBD1 identical over 9 bases. The CDR3 runs 15 residues. J was trimmed by 1 base and V by 6 bases; bases with no gene match: 5. Looked up from germline, CDR1 is SGDLS and CDR2 is YYNGEE. The CDR3 DNA reads as TGTGCCAGCACCCCGGACAGGGGATCCTACAATGAGCAGTTCTTC. Residues: CASTPDRGSYNEQFF.

This clonotype was detected a few times. This sequence joins TRBV2 and TRBJ2-5; 8 bases are shared with TRBD2. CDR1 and CDR2 (germline): SNHLY, FYNNEI. J was trimmed by 1 base and V by 6 bases; bases with no gene match: 4. This CDR3 is 14 amino acids long. The CDR3 DNA reads TGTGCCAGCAGGGGGGCGGGGGGCCAAGAGACCCAGTACTTC. Amino acids: CASRGAGGQETQYF. Looking up the rest from reference TRBV2 and TRBJ2-5 gives the full variable domain: EPEVTQTPSHQVTQMGQEVILRCVPISNHLYFYWYRQILGQKVEFLVSFYNNEISEKSEIFDDQFSVERPDGSNFTLKIRSTKLEDSAMYFCASRGAGGQETQYFGPGTRLLVL.

This sequence joins TRBV9 and TRBJ2-3; D remains ambiguous. Germline V CDR1 and CDR2: SGDLS, YYNGEE. V lost 5 bases, J lost 3 bases, and 7 bases lay in between. The CDR3 extends over 12 amino acids. CDR3 sequence reads: CASSDLTDTQYF. CDR3 bases: TGTGCCAGCAGTGATTTGACAGATACGCAGTATTTT.

This clonotype has only a few counts. The gene calls are TRBV7-3 and TRBJ2-3; 9 bases fit TRBD2. The junction had 3 bases not matched to a gene; V was cut back by 2 bases and J by 0 bases. The CDR3 spans 16 residues. The germline V gene has CDR1 SGHTA and CDR2 FQGTGA. This CDR3 reads CASSLSSGASTDTQYF. The CDR3 DNA follows: TGTGCCAGCAGCTTATCTAGCGGGGCGAGCACAGATACGCAGTATTTT.

The rearrangement links TRBV7-9 to TRBJ2-5; either TRBD1 or TRBD2 may supply D (5 bases each). CDR3 length: 16 amino acids. CDR1 and CDR2 from the germline V gene are SEHNR and FQNEAQ (reference sequence). V lost 0 bases, J lost 6 bases, and 17 bases lay in between. The chain's CDR3 is CASSLAAGTVAQTQYF. The CDR3 nucleotides are TGTGCCAGCAGCTTAGCAGCAGGGACCGTGGCACAGACCCAGTACTTC.

This rearrangement joins TRBV11-2 to TRBJ1-4; TRBD1 aligns across 8 bases. CDR1 and CDR2 from the germline V gene are SGHAT and FQNNGV. Trimming at V came to 11 bases and at J to 10 bases, leaving 9 bases not matched to a gene. This CDR3 comprises 12 residues. Here the CDR3 reads CAAGTGPGKLFF. CDR3 DNA sequence: TGTGCCGCAGGGACAGGACCCGGAAAACTGTTTTTT. Based on the CDR3 plus reference TRBV11-2 and TRBJ1-4, the full variable domain is EAGVAQSPRYKIIEKRQSVAFWCNPISGHATLYWYQQILGQGPKLLIQFQNNGVVDDSQLPKDRFSAERLKGVDSTLKIQPAKLEDSAVYLCAAGTGPGKLFFGSGTQLSVL.

This clonotype has just a few counts. One junction end disagrees with the germline gene, perhaps due to a read error. The chain joins TRBV20-1 to TRBJ1-1; 8 bases are shared with TRBD1. The CDR3 consists of 14 residues. The germline V gene has CDR1 DFQATT and CDR2 SNEGSKA (reference sequence). The CDR3 protein is CSASDRGLGTEASF. The CDR3 nucleotides read TGCAGTGCTTCCGACAGGGGTTTGGGCACTGAAGCTTCCTTT.

The gene calls are TRBV30 and TRBJ1-6; 8 nucleotides line up with TRBD1. The J segment lost 10 bases and the V segment lost 0 bases, leaving 11 bases of the junction unmatched. CDR3 length equals 16 residues. In germline, CDR1 is GTSNPN, CDR2 SVGIG (reference sequence). The CDR3 region is CAWSVLLGQGRSPLHF. CDR3 DNA: TGTGCCTGGAGTGTCCTACTTGGACAGGGAAGGTCACCCCTCCACTTT. The full variable domain, rest sourced from reference TRBV30 and TRBJ1-6, is SQTIHQWPATLVQPVGSPLSLECTVEGTSNPNLYWYRQAAGRGLQLLFYSVGIGQISSEVPQNLSASRPQDRQFILSSKKLLLSDSGFYLCAWSVLLGQGRSPLHFGNGTRLTVT.

This clonotype has only one observation. The germline gene is not matched at one end of the junction; a read error may be the cause. The chain joins TRBV7-2 to TRBJ2-4, with D unresolved. This CDR3 comprises 12 residues. The germline V gene has CDR1 SGHTA and CDR2 FQGNSA. The CDR3 DNA sequence: TGTGCCGGCAGCTTAGATAGAGGCATTCAGTACTTC. This encodes CAGSLDRGIQYF.

This chain links TRBV7-3 with TRBJ2-1, with a weak D call TRBD1 (6 bases). V lost 4 bases to trimming and J lost 10 bases, with 8 bases between them. This CDR3 comprises 11 residues. The germline gives CDR1 SGHTA, CDR2 FQGTGA. Written as DNA, the CDR3 is TGTGCCAGCAGCTCTGGACAGGAGCAGTTCTTC. It specifies CASSSGQEQFF. Supplemented by reference TRBV7-3 and TRBJ2-1, the full variable domain reads GAGVSQTPSNKVTEKGKYVELRCDPISGHTALYWYRQSLGQGPEFLIYFQGTGAADDSGLPNDRFFAVRPEGSVSTLKIQRTERGDSAVYLCASSSGQEQFFGPGTRLTVL.